This TCR beta chain emerged from a study of blood T cell repertoires in COVID-19. Whole-study context: Acute-phase and convalescent COVID-19 samples originated in the United States, Italy and Spain.

The V and J ends lost 2 bases and 3 bases respectively, with 6 bases between them. This CDR3 contains 13 residues. In germline, CDR1 is MGHRA, CDR2 YSYEKL. Those who participated ranged in age from roughly 18 to 90 years and resided in roughly 26 US areas. In assigning cohorts, the study relied on participant-reported clinical history. The method was immunoSEQ multiplex PCR; TCRdb's version includes in-frame clones alone and lacks a portion of them. The sample lists approximately 100,000 clones, 65% to 90% occurring once. Sequencing was done on a sample of PBMCs or T cells enriched from blood (not recorded which). The rearrangement links TRBV4-1 to TRBJ2-3; tentatively, D is TRBD1 (5 bases). The clonotype originates from a woman aged 50 to 65 who had recovered from COVID-19. The chain's CDR3 is CASSQSGTDTQYF. CDR3 nucleotide sequence: TGCGCCAGCAGCCAATCAGGGACAGATACGCAGTATTTT.